One sample yielded the 3 T cell receptor beta chains listed below, sequenced in a study of Graves' ophthalmopathy and Graves' hyperthyroidism. For repertoire sequencing, the TCR beta CDR3 regions were amplified from RNA transcripts. Second-round multiplex PCR came after first-round RT-PCR with HTBI primers. MiXCR was run by TCRdb on the multiplex PCR reads, yielding one entry per CDR3 protein. The table lists about 660,000 distinct CDR3 sequences, more than 40% of them singletons. Specimen: peripheral blood. All receptors derive from an adult man with Graves' ophthalmopathy.

This clonotype was detected only a few times. This chain uses TRBV6-5 with TRBJ1-1, with 9 bases matching TRBD1. Germline V CDR1 and CDR2: MNHEY, SVGAGI. This CDR3 spans 15 amino acids. The V segment lost 0 bases and the J segment 1 base; nucleotides outside the gene matches: 0. The CDR3 DNA is TGTGCCAGCAGTTACTCGGACAGGGGGAACACTGAAGCTTTCTTT. It translates to CASSYSDRGNTEAFF.

A word on this clonotype: This may come from a read error, since a much larger clone is one base off. This chain connects TRBV14 to TRBJ2-5, with no clear D. CDR1 is SGHDN and CDR2 is FVKESK in the germline V gene. This CDR3 region has 13 residues. CDR3 sequence (DNA): TGTGCCAGCAGCCAGCCACCCGACGAGACCCGGTACTTC. Encoded protein: CASSQPPDETRYF. The entire variable domain, with the rest obtained from reference TRBV14 and TRBJ2-5, is as follows: EAGVTQFPSHSVIEKGQTVTLRCDPISGHDNLYWYRRVMGKEIKFLLHFVKESKQDESGMPNNRFLAERTGGTYSTLKVQPAELEDSGVYFCASSQPPDETRYFGPGTRLLVL.

This clonotype was seen ten or more times. The chain uses TRBV12-3 or TRBV12-4 and TRBJ2-6; TRBD1 aligns across 7 bases. This CDR3 is 18 amino acids long. J was trimmed by 0 bases and V by 4 bases; bases with no gene match: 9. This CDR3 is CASSYDRAPTSGANVLTF. CDR3 DNA sequence: TGTGCCAGCAGTTACGACAGGGCGCCGACCTCTGGGGCCAACGTCCTGACTTTC.